This is a list of T cell receptor beta chains from one sample in a study of OX40 agonist ivuxolimab in advanced cancers. Clones were sequenced by immunoSEQ multiplex PCR, and TCRdb holds only the in-frame ones, with some missing. The top ten clones hold over 15% of a sample with around 19,000 clones, about 73% of them seen once. The sample consisted of CD4+ or CD8+ T cells sorted from blood, taken in a trial of the OX40 agonist ivuxolimab. Receptors originate from an adult with an advanced solid tumor such as melanoma, head and neck, liver or kidney cancer. Each CDR3 is given with its conserved first and last residue. The D gene is left open where the match is weak. Only some rows state a clone size, as once, few, many or a class for expanded clones.

d_gene: .
j_gene: TRBJ2-7
len: 13
v_gene: TRBV6-6
abundance: .
CDR3nt: TGTGCCAGCAGTTACTACGCGGGTTTCGAGCAGTACTTC
CDR3aa: CASSYYAGFEQYF

d_gene: TRBD1
j_gene: TRBJ1-3
len: 14
v_gene: TRBV10-3
abundance: .
CDR3nt: TGTGCCATCAGTTGGGACAGCTCTGGAAACACCATATATTTT
CDR3aa: CAISWDSSGNTIYF

d_gene: .
j_gene: TRBJ1-1
len: 13
v_gene: TRBV6-6
abundance: .
CDR3nt: TGTGCCAGCAGTACCCGACAGGCTTTTGAAGCTTTCTTT
CDR3aa: CASSTRQAFEAFF

d_gene: TRBD1
j_gene: TRBJ1-4
len: 15
v_gene: TRBV30
abundance: .
CDR3nt: TGTGCCTGGAGTCCGCTGGGACAGGGAACTGAAAAACTGTTTTTT
CDR3aa: CAWSPLGQGTEKLFF

d_gene: .
j_gene: TRBJ1-1
len: 14
v_gene: TRBV6-1
abundance: few
CDR3nt: TGTGCCAGCAGTGAACAGGGTACCATCACTGAAGCTTTCTTT
CDR3aa: CASSEQGTITEAFF

d_gene: .
j_gene: TRBJ1-5
len: 15
v_gene: TRBV6-5
abundance: .
CDR3nt: TGTGCCAGCAGGGAGGGAGGGGGTAGCAATCAGCCCCAGCATTTT
CDR3aa: CASREGGGSNQPQHF

d_gene: .
j_gene: TRBJ1-1
len: 15
v_gene: TRBV5-1
abundance: .
CDR3nt: TGCGCCATCTTGGCACTACTCACCCCGAACACTGAAGCTTTCTTT
CDR3aa: CAILALLTPNTEAFF

d_gene: TRBD1
j_gene: TRBJ2-2
len: 14
v_gene: TRBV7-7
abundance: .
CDR3nt: TGTGCCAGCAGCCCCCGGACAGGGTCTGGGGAGCTGTTTTTT
CDR3aa: CASSPRTGSGELFF

d_gene: .
j_gene: TRBJ2-6
len: 18
v_gene: TRBV28
abundance: .
CDR3nt: TGTGCCAGCAGCAATCGAATGGGGCGGCGATCTGGGGCCAACGTCCTGACTTTC
CDR3aa: CASSNRMGRRSGANVLTF

d_gene: TRBD1
j_gene: TRBJ2-1
len: 15
v_gene: TRBV5-1
abundance: .
CDR3nt: TGCGCCAGCAGCCTGGATCAGGGGGCGCGGAATGAGCAGTTCTTC
CDR3aa: CASSLDQGARNEQFF

d_gene: .
j_gene: TRBJ2-3
len: 14
v_gene: TRBV6-5
abundance: .
CDR3nt: TGTGCCAGCACTGGAGGCGGATTCACAGATACGCAGTATTTT
CDR3aa: CASTGGGFTDTQYF

d_gene: .
j_gene: TRBJ1-1
len: 14
v_gene: TRBV9
abundance: .
CDR3nt: TGTGCCAGCAGCCCGGAGGGGGGAGGACCTGAAGCTTTCTTT
CDR3aa: CASSPEGGGPEAFF

d_gene: TRBD1
j_gene: TRBJ2-5
len: 15
v_gene: TRBV28
abundance: .
CDR3nt: TGTGCCAGCAGCACCCGGACAGGAGTCTTTGAGACCCAGTACTTC
CDR3aa: CASSTRTGVFETQYF

d_gene: TRBD2
j_gene: TRBJ2-1
len: 19
v_gene: TRBV13
abundance: .
CDR3nt: TGTGCCAGCAGCCCAGGACTAGCGGGGGGGCCGAGGTTATACAATGAGCAGTTCTTC
CDR3aa: CASSPGLAGGPRLYNEQFF

d_gene: .
j_gene: TRBJ1-5
len: 14
v_gene: TRBV5-1
abundance: once
CDR3nt: TGCGCCAGCAGCTTGGGGGGGTCGGATCAGCCCCAGCATTTT
CDR3aa: CASSLGGSDQPQHF

d_gene: .
j_gene: TRBJ2-5
len: 12
v_gene: TRBV7-9
abundance: .
CDR3nt: TGTGCCAGCAGCTCCAGAGAAGAGACCCAGTACTTC
CDR3aa: CASSSREETQYF

d_gene: TRBD1
j_gene: TRBJ1-2
len: 15
v_gene: TRBV4-1
abundance: .
CDR3nt: TGCGCCAGCAGCCGAGACAGGGGGCCCAACTATGGCTACACCTTC
CDR3aa: CASSRDRGPNYGYTF

d_gene: .
j_gene: TRBJ1-1
len: 16
v_gene: TRBV4-2
abundance: .
CDR3nt: TGTGCCAGCAGCCAAGAGGGGACGGAGATGAACACTGAAGCTTTCTTT
CDR3aa: CASSQEGTEMNTEAFF

d_gene: .
j_gene: TRBJ1-6
len: 16
v_gene: TRBV5-6
abundance: .
CDR3nt: TGTGCCAGCAGCTGGGCCCCAACGGCACTAAATTCACCCCTCCACTTT
CDR3aa: CASSWAPTALNSPLHF

d_gene: TRBD1
j_gene: TRBJ1-4
len: 15
v_gene: TRBV6-5
abundance: once
CDR3nt: TGTGCCACCTGGGACAGGGGGCGTTCTAATGAAAAACTGTTTTTT
CDR3aa: CATWDRGRSNEKLFF

d_gene: TRBD2
j_gene: TRBJ2-7
len: 16
v_gene: TRBV11-2
abundance: .
CDR3nt: TGTGCCAGCAGCCAAAAGTTCAGCGGGGAGGGTTACGAGCAGTACTTC
CDR3aa: CASSQKFSGEGYEQYF

d_gene: TRBD1
j_gene: TRBJ1-5
len: 15
v_gene: TRBV27
abundance: .
CDR3nt: TGTGCCAGCAGTCCGGGGACAGGGTACACTCAGCCCCAGCATTTT
CDR3aa: CASSPGTGYTQPQHF

d_gene: TRBD2
j_gene: TRBJ2-2
len: 17
v_gene: TRBV19
abundance: .
CDR3nt: TGTGCCAGTAGTTTGGGGACTAGCGGGGCGAACACCGGGGAGCTGTTTTTT
CDR3aa: CASSLGTSGANTGELFF

d_gene: TRBD1
j_gene: TRBJ1-2
len: 13
v_gene: TRBV11-2
abundance: .
CDR3nt: TGTGCCAGCAGCTCCAGACAGGGAGATGGCTACACCTTC
CDR3aa: CASSSRQGDGYTF

d_gene: .
j_gene: TRBJ2-3
len: 15
v_gene: TRBV2
abundance: .
CDR3nt: TGTGCCAGCAGCCCCATTATTCCCTCCACAGATACGCAGTATTTT
CDR3aa: CASSPIIPSTDTQYF

d_gene: TRBD1
j_gene: TRBJ1-5
len: 15
v_gene: TRBV6-1
abundance: medium-sized
CDR3nt: TGTGCCAGCAGTCTCGGACAGGGGGGCAATCAGCCCCAGCATTTT
CDR3aa: CASSLGQGGNQPQHF

d_gene: .
j_gene: TRBJ2-7
len: 14
v_gene: TRBV30
abundance: medium-sized
CDR3nt: TGTGTACGTAGCGCTGAATCCCCTAACTACGAGCAGTACTTC
CDR3aa: CVRSAESPNYEQYF

d_gene: .
j_gene: TRBJ1-3
len: 11
v_gene: TRBV9
abundance: .
CDR3nt: TGTGCCAGCCAAAGGGGAAACACCATATATTTT
CDR3aa: CASQRGNTIYF

d_gene: TRBD2
j_gene: TRBJ2-7
len: 15
v_gene: TRBV6-5
abundance: .
CDR3nt: TGTGCCAGCAGTTCTACTAGCGGGGTCTCCTACGAGCAGTACTTC
CDR3aa: CASSSTSGVSYEQYF

d_gene: .
j_gene: TRBJ2-2
len: 13
v_gene: TRBV6-5
abundance: .
CDR3nt: TGTGCCAGCAGTTATCAGGACACCGGGGAGCTGTTTTTT
CDR3aa: CASSYQDTGELFF

d_gene: TRBD2
j_gene: TRBJ2-1
len: 14
v_gene: TRBV30
abundance: .
CDR3nt: TGTGCCGGAAAAGCGGGGGGCGGCTACAATGAGCAGTTCTTC
CDR3aa: CAGKAGGGYNEQFF

d_gene: .
j_gene: TRBJ2-3
len: 13
v_gene: TRBV19
abundance: .
CDR3nt: TGTGCCAGTAGTATAGGGGCCACAGATACGCAGTATTTT
CDR3aa: CASSIGATDTQYF

d_gene: .
j_gene: TRBJ1-2
len: 15
v_gene: TRBV19
abundance: .
CDR3nt: TGTGCCAGTAGTATTCCCCTTAGCAGATCGTCTGGCTACACCTTC
CDR3aa: CASSIPLSRSSGYTF

d_gene: TRBD2
j_gene: TRBJ2-1
len: 15
v_gene: TRBV5-1
abundance: medium-sized
CDR3nt: TGCGCCAGCAGCTTAGAAGCGGGAAATTACAATGAGCAGTTCTTC
CDR3aa: CASSLEAGNYNEQFF

d_gene: .
j_gene: TRBJ1-3
len: 13
v_gene: TRBV5-1
abundance: once
CDR3nt: TGCGCCAGCAGCTTGGCGTGGGGAAACACCATATATTTT
CDR3aa: CASSLAWGNTIYF

d_gene: TRBD2
j_gene: TRBJ2-3
len: 16
v_gene: TRBV5-4
abundance: .
CDR3nt: TGTGCCAGCAGCCCAATAGCGGGAGCTGACACAGATACGCAGTATTTT
CDR3aa: CASSPIAGADTDTQYF

d_gene: .
j_gene: TRBJ2-3
len: 13
v_gene: TRBV7-9
abundance: .
CDR3nt: TGTGCCAGCAGTCGGGACAACGCGGATACGCAGTATTTT
CDR3aa: CASSRDNADTQYF

d_gene: .
j_gene: TRBJ2-5
len: 14
v_gene: TRBV5-3
abundance: .
CDR3nt: TGTGCAGAAGCTTGGTTTGACCACCCAGAGACCCAGTACTTC
CDR3aa: CAEAWFDHPETQYF

d_gene: .
j_gene: TRBJ1-4
len: 15
v_gene: TRBV10-3
abundance: .
CDR3nt: TGTGCCATCAGTGAGTCGAGTCAGAGTAATGAAAAACTGTTTTTT
CDR3aa: CAISESSQSNEKLFF

d_gene: TRBD2
j_gene: TRBJ2-4
len: 14
v_gene: TRBV28
abundance: few
CDR3nt: TGTGCCAGTCACTCGGGAGGTAGAAAAAACATTCAGTACTTC
CDR3aa: CASHSGGRKNIQYF

d_gene: TRBD1
j_gene: TRBJ2-7
len: 16
v_gene: TRBV27
abundance: .
CDR3nt: TGTGCCAGCAGTTTATCCCCCGGGACAGGTGCCTACGAGCAGTACTTC
CDR3aa: CASSLSPGTGAYEQYF

d_gene: .
j_gene: TRBJ2-7
len: 12
v_gene: TRBV18
abundance: .
CDR3nt: TGTGCCAGCTCACCAACGGGAGACGAGCAGTACTTC
CDR3aa: CASSPTGDEQYF

d_gene: .
j_gene: TRBJ1-5
len: 15
v_gene: TRBV11-2
abundance: .
CDR3nt: TGTGCCAGCAGCTTAGATTCGACGGGGGGTCAGCCCCAGCATTTT
CDR3aa: CASSLDSTGGQPQHF

d_gene: .
j_gene: TRBJ2-3
len: 12
v_gene: TRBV29-1
abundance: .
CDR3nt: TGCAGCGTTGGGGGCAGCACAGATACGCAGTATTTT
CDR3aa: CSVGGSTDTQYF

d_gene: TRBD1
j_gene: TRBJ2-7
len: 14
v_gene: TRBV6-1
abundance: .
CDR3nt: TGTGCCAGCAGTCCACAGGGGGTCTCCTACGAGCAGTACTTC
CDR3aa: CASSPQGVSYEQYF

d_gene: TRBD1
j_gene: TRBJ2-1
len: 14
v_gene: TRBV7-2
abundance: .
CDR3nt: TGTGCCAGCAGCCTCACAGGGGGCGGGAATGAGCAGTTCTTC
CDR3aa: CASSLTGGGNEQFF

d_gene: TRBD2
j_gene: TRBJ2-3
len: 18
v_gene: TRBV4-1
abundance: .
CDR3nt: TGCGCCAGCAGCCAAGGGACTAGCGGGGGGGCGGGATCAAATACGCAGTATTTT
CDR3aa: CASSQGTSGGAGSNTQYF

d_gene: .
j_gene: TRBJ1-2
len: 13
v_gene: TRBV6-5
abundance: .
CDR3nt: TGTGCCAGCAGCCCAACAGGGAACTATGGCTACACCTTC
CDR3aa: CASSPTGNYGYTF

d_gene: .
j_gene: TRBJ1-1
len: 15
v_gene: TRBV4-1
abundance: .
CDR3nt: TGCGCCAGCAGCCACCGGACAGATAGAAACACTGAAGCTTTCTTT
CDR3aa: CASSHRTDRNTEAFF

d_gene: .
j_gene: TRBJ2-4
len: 23
v_gene: TRBV21-1
abundance: .
CDR3nt: TGTGCCAGCAGCAATATGCCAGGGGGCGAGTTTGGAGTCTGTGAACTAGCCAAAAACATTCAGTACTTC
CDR3aa: CASSNMPGGEFGVCELAKNIQYF

d_gene: .
j_gene: TRBJ1-4
len: 17
v_gene: TRBV5-4
abundance: .
CDR3nt: TGTGCCAGCAGCTTGGTGGGTGACAGCATTTCTAATGAAAAACTGTTTTTT
CDR3aa: CASSLVGDSISNEKLFF

d_gene: .
j_gene: TRBJ1-6
len: 13
v_gene: TRBV6-1
abundance: .
CDR3nt: TGTGCCAGCAGGCAGACATACGGATCACCCCTCCACTTT
CDR3aa: CASRQTYGSPLHF

d_gene: .
j_gene: TRBJ2-1
len: 15
v_gene: TRBV9
abundance: .
CDR3nt: TGTGCCAGCAGCGTAGGGACCCAGAACTACAATGAGCAGTTCTTC
CDR3aa: CASSVGTQNYNEQFF